The source of this T cell receptor beta chain is a study of cytomegalovirus exposure and HLA in healthy donors. Use of 60 Vbeta and 13 Jbeta primers characterized the PCR. The repertoire was sequenced with immunoSEQ multiplex PCR; TCRdb's copy has only in-frame clones and lacks some. This table has under 200,000 clones, roughly 70% appearing once. Trimming at V came to 4 bases and at J to 3 bases, leaving 5 bases not matched to a gene. Germline V gene sequence: CDR1 SGHTA, CDR2 FQGTGA. The CDR3 totals 14 residues. This TCR came from a woman in her twenties or thirties in good health and CMV-seronegative. The specimen was PBMCs. This chain connects TRBV7-3 to TRBJ1-1, with 7 bases aligning to TRBD1. The CDR3 is CASSSTGWDTEAFF. The CDR3 DNA reads TGTGCCAGCAGCTCGACAGGGTGGGACACTGAAGCTTTCTTT.